This T cell receptor beta chain was captured by sequencing in a study of CD8 T cells in ankylosing spondylitis. General study findings and limits: Significant enrichment of disease-linked clones was reported in matched ankylosing spondylitis synovial fluid.

This clonotype occurred a few times. As yet, its antigen is unknown. TCRdb reprocessed the 5' RACE reads with MiXCR, giving one entry per CDR3 protein. Among around 320,000 distinct CDR3 sequences listed, around 20% were seen once. This CDR3 comprises 14 residues. Germline values: CDR1 DFQATT, CDR2 SNEGSKA (reference sequence). Trimming took 1 base from V and 8 from J; bases not matched to a gene: 7. Sequenced input: blood, either unsorted or a sorted T cell fraction (not recorded which). The chain links TRBV20-1 to TRBJ2-1, with 8 positions matching TRBD2. This clonotype was sampled from a female donor with ankylosing spondylitis or in good health (not recorded which). DNA for the CDR3: TGCAGTGCTAGAGTGGCGGGAGGAAGGGATGAGCAGTTCTTC. Translated, it gives CSARVAGGRDEQFF.